This T cell receptor beta chain was captured in a study of T cells in Graves' hyperthyroidism and ophthalmopathy. Overall study: Peripheral blood sampling occurred at initial diagnosis, before any treatment. Study-wide findings and caveats: Appearing also in blood were most of the thyroid clonotypes expanded above 0.001.

TCR beta CDR3 sequences were amplified from RNA transcripts. TCR CDR3 regions were first amplified by RT-PCR with HTBI primers. TCRdb processed the multiplex PCR reads anew with MiXCR; each CDR3 protein has one entry. There are 300,000 to 450,000 distinct CDR3 sequences in the sample; just under 15% occur only once, and roughly 33% lies in the top ten. Orbital computed tomography and thyroid ultrasound, together with serum TRAb and thyroxine and clinical symptoms, were used for diagnoses. The PBMCs had their origin in 10 ml of fresh peripheral blood. This clonotype has more than one count but fewer than ten. The antigen is unknown. The receptor's source is a woman in her 30s with Graves' hyperthyroidism. Sequenced sample: blood.

The CDR3 here is CSAGTDRTSYNSPLHF. The CDR3 region has the DNA TGCAGTGCTGGCACGGACAGGACCTCATATAATTCACCCCTCCACTTT. This rearrangement joins TRBV20-1 to TRBJ1-6, with 7 bases identical to TRBD1. The CDR3 is 16 amino acids. CDR1 is DFQATT and CDR2 is SNEGSKA in the germline V gene (reference sequence). V was pared by 5 bases and J by 4 bases, with 11 bases of the junction left unmatched.